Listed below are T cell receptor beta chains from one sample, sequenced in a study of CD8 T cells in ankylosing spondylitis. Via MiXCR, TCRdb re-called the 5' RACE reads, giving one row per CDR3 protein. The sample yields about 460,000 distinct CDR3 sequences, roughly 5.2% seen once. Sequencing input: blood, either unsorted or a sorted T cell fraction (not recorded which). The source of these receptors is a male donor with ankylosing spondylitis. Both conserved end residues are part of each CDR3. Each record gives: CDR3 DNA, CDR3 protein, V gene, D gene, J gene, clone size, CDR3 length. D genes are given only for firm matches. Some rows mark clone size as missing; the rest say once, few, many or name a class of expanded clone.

CDR3 DNA: TGTGCCAGCAGCCTAAGCGGGGTAGTCACCGGGGAGCTGTTTTTT; CDR3 protein: CASSLSGVVTGELFF; V gene: TRBV21-1; D gene: .; J gene: TRBJ2-2; clone size: .; CDR3 length: 15
CDR3 DNA: TGTGCCAGCAGGCAGAGGGACAGTCCCTGGAACACTGAAGCTTTCTTT; CDR3 protein: CASRQRDSPWNTEAFF; V gene: TRBV6-1; D gene: TRBD1; J gene: TRBJ1-1; clone size: few; CDR3 length: 16
CDR3 DNA: TGCAGCGTTGAAGTGCCTAGCGGGTCCTACAATGAGCAGTTCTTC; CDR3 protein: CSVEVPSGSYNEQFF; V gene: TRBV29-1; D gene: TRBD2; J gene: TRBJ2-1; clone size: many; CDR3 length: 15
CDR3 DNA: TGTGCCAGCAGAGCTCCGGGACTAGCCAGGGATGAGCAGTTCTTC; CDR3 protein: CASRAPGLARDEQFF; V gene: TRBV6-1; D gene: TRBD2; J gene: TRBJ2-1; clone size: few; CDR3 length: 15
CDR3 DNA: TGCAGTGCTAGGGATGGACGGACTCGGGATGGCTACACCTTC; CDR3 protein: CSARDGRTRDGYTF; V gene: TRBV20-1; D gene: .; J gene: TRBJ1-2; clone size: .; CDR3 length: 14
CDR3 DNA: TGCGCCAGCAGCTTGGAAGCCCCCTCCTATGGCTACACCTTC; CDR3 protein: CASSLEAPSYGYTF; V gene: TRBV5-1; D gene: .; J gene: TRBJ1-2; clone size: many; CDR3 length: 14
CDR3 DNA: TGCAGTGCTAGAGATCCTTTGGGTTCACCCCTCCACTTT; CDR3 protein: CSARDPLGSPLHF; V gene: TRBV20-1; D gene: .; J gene: TRBJ1-6; clone size: many; CDR3 length: 13
CDR3 DNA: TGCAGTGCTAGAGTAGGGACGTACCAAGAGACCCAGTACTTC; CDR3 protein: CSARVGTYQETQYF; V gene: TRBV20-1; D gene: .; J gene: TRBJ2-5; clone size: many; CDR3 length: 14
CDR3 DNA: TGTGCCAGCAGCTCTTGGACTAGCGGGAAGGTTGTCTACGAGCAGTACTTC; CDR3 protein: CASSSWTSGKVVYEQYF; V gene: TRBV7-2; D gene: TRBD2; J gene: TRBJ2-7; clone size: many; CDR3 length: 17
CDR3 DNA: TGCAGTGCTGCTACCGTGGGCCCCCGTCTTTTCCATGAGCAGTTCTTC; CDR3 protein: CSAATVGPRLFHEQFF; V gene: TRBV20-1; D gene: .; J gene: TRBJ2-1; clone size: .; CDR3 length: 16
CDR3 DNA: TGCGCCAGCAGCCAAGATACAGGGGGCCGAGGCTACACCTTC; CDR3 protein: CASSQDTGGRGYTF; V gene: TRBV4-3; D gene: TRBD1; J gene: TRBJ1-2; clone size: many; CDR3 length: 14
CDR3 DNA: TGTGCCAGCAGTTTAGGACTAGCGGGGGGTATCACAGATACGCAGTATTTT; CDR3 protein: CASSLGLAGGITDTQYF; V gene: TRBV28; D gene: TRBD2; J gene: TRBJ2-3; clone size: few; CDR3 length: 17
CDR3 DNA: TGTGCCAGCAGTTACGAGGGGACAGGCCCGTACAATGAGCAGTTCTTC; CDR3 protein: CASSYEGTGPYNEQFF; V gene: TRBV6-5; D gene: TRBD1; J gene: TRBJ2-1; clone size: many; CDR3 length: 16
CDR3 DNA: TGCAGTGCCATGGGACCTGGCACTGAAGCTTTCTTT; CDR3 protein: CSAMGPGTEAFF; V gene: TRBV20-1; D gene: .; J gene: TRBJ1-1; clone size: many; CDR3 length: 12
CDR3 DNA: TGTGCCAGCAGCCCGGACAGGGGGTACACTGAAGCTTTCTTT; CDR3 protein: CASSPDRGYTEAFF; V gene: TRBV12-3/TRBV12-4; D gene: TRBD1; J gene: TRBJ1-1; clone size: many; CDR3 length: 14
CDR3 DNA: TGTGCCAGCAGTTACCCGGAGGGGCTTGGGGCTTTCTTT; CDR3 protein: CASSYPEGLGAFF; V gene: TRBV6-6; D gene: .; J gene: TRBJ1-1; clone size: many; CDR3 length: 13
CDR3 DNA: TGTGCCAGCAGCCGGGTTAGGGGGGGTCATGGCTACACCTTC; CDR3 protein: CASSRVRGGHGYTF; V gene: TRBV5-6; D gene: .; J gene: TRBJ1-2; clone size: many; CDR3 length: 14
CDR3 DNA: TGCAGTGCTAAAGTTCCTCGGCCCACCTACGAGCAGTACTTC; CDR3 protein: CSAKVPRPTYEQYF; V gene: TRBV20-1; D gene: .; J gene: TRBJ2-7; clone size: few; CDR3 length: 14
CDR3 DNA: TGCAGCGTTGAGAATATACGGAAGGGAGAGACCCAGTACTTC; CDR3 protein: CSVENIRKGETQYF; V gene: TRBV29-1; D gene: .; J gene: TRBJ2-5; clone size: many; CDR3 length: 14
CDR3 DNA: TGTGCCAGCAGCCGGGACTTGGGAAACACCATATATTTT; CDR3 protein: CASSRDLGNTIYF; V gene: TRBV6-1; D gene: .; J gene: TRBJ1-3; clone size: many; CDR3 length: 13
CDR3 DNA: TGTGCCAGCAGTTACGGGGGGGAAGAAACTGAAGCTTTCTTT; CDR3 protein: CASSYGGEETEAFF; V gene: TRBV6-5; D gene: .; J gene: TRBJ1-1; clone size: .; CDR3 length: 14
CDR3 DNA: TGCGCCAGCAGCCGCGGACAGGTTTTCGAAAAACTGTTTTTT; CDR3 protein: CASSRGQVFEKLFF; V gene: TRBV5-1; D gene: TRBD1; J gene: TRBJ1-4; clone size: many; CDR3 length: 14
CDR3 DNA: TGTGCCAGCAGCCAAGACCGCAAAAGAGTGGGGGGAGGAACTGAAGCTTTCTTT; CDR3 protein: CASSQDRKRVGGGTEAFF; V gene: TRBV4-2; D gene: .; J gene: TRBJ1-1; clone size: many; CDR3 length: 18
CDR3 DNA: TGTGCCAGCAGCTTGCCCCGGGGGGGTACTAACAATGAGCAGTTCTTC; CDR3 protein: CASSLPRGGTNNEQFF; V gene: TRBV5-5; D gene: TRBD2; J gene: TRBJ2-1; clone size: many; CDR3 length: 16
CDR3 DNA: TGTGCCAGCAGTGACAGCGGGGGGCACTACGAGCAGTACTTC; CDR3 protein: CASSDSGGHYEQYF; V gene: TRBV6-1; D gene: TRBD2; J gene: TRBJ2-7; clone size: once; CDR3 length: 14
CDR3 DNA: TGTGCCAGCAGTGTACAGGTTAATTCACCCCTCCACTTT; CDR3 protein: CASSVQVNSPLHF; V gene: TRBV25-1; D gene: .; J gene: TRBJ1-6; clone size: few; CDR3 length: 13
CDR3 DNA: TGTGCCAGTAGAGCTGGTTATGGCTACACCTTC; CDR3 protein: CASRAGYGYTF; V gene: TRBV19; D gene: .; J gene: TRBJ1-2; clone size: .; CDR3 length: 11